The rows below give T cell receptor beta chains drawn from one sample of a study of cytomegalovirus exposure and HLA in healthy donors. The data were produced by immunoSEQ multiplex PCR, yet TCRdb's version contains in-frame clones alone and is incomplete. The sample has 99,000 or so clones, roughly 80% seen once. The sequenced sample consisted of PBMCs. The receptors were sampled from a woman aged 40 to 55 in good health and CMV-seronegative. Each CDR3 is given with its conserved first and last residue. A D gene is named only where the DNA matches it firmly. A row's size may be missing; if present it is once, few, many or a size class.

.,TRBV19,TRBD1,TRBJ2-7,TGTGCCAGTAAGGGGACAGGGGGTCCCACCTACGAGCAGTACTTC,CASKGTGGPTYEQYF
.,TRBV29-1,.,TRBJ1-2,TGCAGTCTAGGGGTGGACTATGGCTACACCTTC,CSLGVDYGYTF
.,TRBV6-5,TRBD1,TRBJ1-1,TGTGCCAGCAGTTACGGGACAGAGAACACTGAAGCTTTCTTT,CASSYGTENTEAFF
few,TRBV7-6,.,TRBJ1-1,TGTGCCAGCAGCTCCCGAAGCGGCTCATCGAACACTGAAGCTTTCTTT,CASSSRSGSSNTEAFF
.,TRBV2,.,TRBJ1-5,TGTGCCAGCAGTGAAACGGGTAGCAATCAGCCCCAGCATTTT,CASSETGSNQPQHF
.,TRBV9,TRBD1,TRBJ2-5,TGTGCCAGCAGCGTAGAAGACAGGGCAAGGGAGACCCAGTACTTC,CASSVEDRARETQYF
.,TRBV7-9,TRBD2,TRBJ2-7,TGTGCCAGCAGCTCCCTTCGCGGGAGGGCCGGTTACGAGCAGTACTTC,CASSSLRGRAGYEQYF
.,TRBV6-6,TRBD1,TRBJ2-7,TGTGCCAGCAGCAGGACAGGTCCCTACGAGCAGTACTTC,CASSRTGPYEQYF
.,TRBV7-2,.,TRBJ2-5,TGTGCCAGCAGCGCCCAACCCCCCCGACAGTCGGAGACCCAGTACTTC,CASSAQPPRQSETQYF
.,TRBV6-5,TRBD1,TRBJ2-5,TGTGCCAGCAGTGATCTGACAGGGGAAGAGACCCAGTACTTC,CASSDLTGEETQYF